The clone carrying this T cell receptor beta chain was detected a few times. From the RT-PCR reads, TCRdb called clonotypes with MiXCR, one entry per CDR3 protein. The sample records roughly 550,000 distinct CDR3 sequences, around 25% being singletons. Deletions cut 1 base from V and 11 bases from J, with 14 bases between. This CDR3 is 13 amino acids long. CDR1 and CDR2 from the germline V gene are SEHNR and FQNEAQ (reference sequence). These data come from a study of response to subunit inactivated influenza vaccine. This same sample was also taken into another study, of T cells expressing NK-cell markers. That paper adds: 5'RACE template switching built TCR beta cDNA with unique molecular identifiers.

The chain carries TRBV7-9 and TRBJ1-1; D is unclear. The sequencing used CD4+ T cells sorted from PBMCs, collected 11 to 12 days after vaccination. This sequence originates from a man over 45 who received an inactivated influenza vaccine. DNA of the CDR3: TGTGCCAGCAGCTTAGTGGGTAGGGTTGACGCTTTCTTT. Translated, it gives CASSLVGRVDAFF.